The present T cell receptor (beta chain) was sequenced within a study of T cell repertoires and HLA-DP antigens. Study-level results: No separate analysis of naive versus memory CD4+ cells was done. Against one allele, clones undetected before culture averaged approximately 36%; against the other, under 65%. Responder cells were total CD4+ cells with a HeLa antigen-presenting system.

On this clone itself: Its antigen is unknown.

The germline gives CDR1 MGHDK, CDR2 SYGVNS. The CDR3 extends over 14 amino acids. V gave up 6 bases and J gave up 8 bases; unmatched junction bases: 12. Profiling relied on immunoSEQ multiplex PCR, and the TCRdb table lists in-frame clones only, not all of them. In the table there are about 73,000 clones, around 80% of which are singletons. The sample consisted of CD4+ T cells from PBMCs. The sequence derives from a man between 60 and 70 years old in good health and CMV-seronegative. The rearrangement links TRBV25-1 to TRBJ1-2; the match to TRBD1 covers 7 bases. The CDR3, as DNA: TGTGCCAGCAGGGGACAGAACCACGAGAGCGGCTACACCTTC. It codes for CASRGQNHESGYTF.